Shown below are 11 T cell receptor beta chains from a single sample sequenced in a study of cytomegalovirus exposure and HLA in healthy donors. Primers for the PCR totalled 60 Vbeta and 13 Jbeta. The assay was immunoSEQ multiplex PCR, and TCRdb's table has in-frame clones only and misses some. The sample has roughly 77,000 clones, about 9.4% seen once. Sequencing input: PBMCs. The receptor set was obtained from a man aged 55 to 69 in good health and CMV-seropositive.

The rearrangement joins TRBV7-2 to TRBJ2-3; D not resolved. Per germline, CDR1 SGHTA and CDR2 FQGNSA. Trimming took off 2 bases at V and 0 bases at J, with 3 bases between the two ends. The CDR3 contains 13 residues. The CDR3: CASSLPSTDTQYF. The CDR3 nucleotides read TGTGCCAGCAGCTTACCTAGCACAGATACGCAGTATTTT. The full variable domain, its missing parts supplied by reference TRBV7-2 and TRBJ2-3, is GAGVSQSPSNKVTEKGKDVELRCDPISGHTALYWYRQSLGQGLEFLIYFQGNSAPDKSGLPSDRFSAERTGGSVSTLTIQRTQQEDSAVYLCASSLPSTDTQYFGPGTRLTVL.

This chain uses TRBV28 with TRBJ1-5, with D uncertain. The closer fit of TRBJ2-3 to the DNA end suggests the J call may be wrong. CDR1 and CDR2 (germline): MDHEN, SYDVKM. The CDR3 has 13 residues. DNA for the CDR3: TGTGCCAGCAGTTTCTCGGAGAATCAGCCCCAGTATTTT. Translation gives CASSFSENQPQYF.

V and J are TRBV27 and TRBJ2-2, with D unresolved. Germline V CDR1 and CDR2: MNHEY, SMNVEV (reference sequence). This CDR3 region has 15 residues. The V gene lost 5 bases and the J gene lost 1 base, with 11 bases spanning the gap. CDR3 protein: CASSHRLMNTGELFF. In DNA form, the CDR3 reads TGTGCCAGCAGTCATAGACTCATGAACACCGGGGAGCTGTTTTTT.

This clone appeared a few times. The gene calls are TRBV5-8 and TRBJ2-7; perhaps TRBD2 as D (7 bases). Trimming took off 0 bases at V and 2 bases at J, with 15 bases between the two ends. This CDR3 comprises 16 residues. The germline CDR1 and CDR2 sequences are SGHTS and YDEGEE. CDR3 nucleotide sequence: TGTGCCAGCAGCTTGGGGGGGCTAGCGGTTACCTACGAGCAGTACTTC. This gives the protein CASSLGGLAVTYEQYF.

The CDR3 sequence: CAISNGQGTYEQYV. Here the CDR3 DNA reads TGTGCCATCAGCAATGGACAGGGAACCTACGAGCAGTACGTC. V usage is TRBV10-3 and J usage is TRBJ2-7; TRBD1 aligns across 8 bases. V gave up 6 bases and J gave up 2 bases; unmatched junction bases: 6. Germline loops: CDR1 ENHRY, CDR2 SYGVKD. This CDR3 spans 14 amino acids.

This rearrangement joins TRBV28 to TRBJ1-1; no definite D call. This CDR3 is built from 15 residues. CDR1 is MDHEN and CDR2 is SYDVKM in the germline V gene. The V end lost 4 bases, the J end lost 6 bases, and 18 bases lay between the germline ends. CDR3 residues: CASSSTPPFRSEAFF. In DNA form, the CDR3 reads TGTGCCAGCAGTTCCACCCCCCCGTTCAGGTCTGAAGCTTTCTTT.

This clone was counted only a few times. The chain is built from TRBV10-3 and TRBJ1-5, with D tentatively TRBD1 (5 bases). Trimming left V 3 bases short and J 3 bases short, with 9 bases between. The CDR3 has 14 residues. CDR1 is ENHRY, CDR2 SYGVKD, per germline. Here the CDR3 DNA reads TGTGCCATCAGTGACGACAGTCTCAATCAGCCCCAGCATTTT. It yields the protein CAISDDSLNQPQHF.

The CDR3 protein is CASGKNRLPRDRAQRTYNEQFF. DNA of the CDR3: TGTGCCAGCGGAAAAAATCGACTTCCCCGAGACAGGGCCCAACGAACATACAATGAGCAGTTCTTC. The chain combines TRBV27 with TRBJ2-1, with 7 positions matching TRBD1. Germline CDR1 MNHEY, CDR2 SMNVEV (reference sequence). After removal of 8 bases from V and 4 bases from J, the junction contained 32 bases not matched to a gene. The CDR3 is 22 residues long.

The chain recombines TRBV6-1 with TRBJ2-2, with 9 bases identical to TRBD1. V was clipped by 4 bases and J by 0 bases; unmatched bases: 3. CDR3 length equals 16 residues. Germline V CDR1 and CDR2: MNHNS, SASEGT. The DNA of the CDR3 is TGTGCCAGCAGTGGGGACAGGGTTGCGAACACCGGGGAGCTGTTTTTT. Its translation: CASSGDRVANTGELFF.

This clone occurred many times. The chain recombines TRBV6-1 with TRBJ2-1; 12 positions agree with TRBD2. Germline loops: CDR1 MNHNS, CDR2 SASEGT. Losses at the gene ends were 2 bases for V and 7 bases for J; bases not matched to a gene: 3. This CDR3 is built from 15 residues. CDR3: CASSERTSGINEQFF. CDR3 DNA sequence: TGTGCCAGCAGTGAACGGACTAGCGGGATAAATGAGCAGTTCTTC.

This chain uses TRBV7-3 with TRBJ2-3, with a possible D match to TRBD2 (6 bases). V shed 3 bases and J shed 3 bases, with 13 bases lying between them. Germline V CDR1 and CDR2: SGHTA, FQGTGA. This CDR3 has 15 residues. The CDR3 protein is CASSLEGGKTDTQYF. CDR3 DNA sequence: TGTGCCAGCAGCTTGGAAGGAGGGAAGACAGATACGCAGTATTTT.